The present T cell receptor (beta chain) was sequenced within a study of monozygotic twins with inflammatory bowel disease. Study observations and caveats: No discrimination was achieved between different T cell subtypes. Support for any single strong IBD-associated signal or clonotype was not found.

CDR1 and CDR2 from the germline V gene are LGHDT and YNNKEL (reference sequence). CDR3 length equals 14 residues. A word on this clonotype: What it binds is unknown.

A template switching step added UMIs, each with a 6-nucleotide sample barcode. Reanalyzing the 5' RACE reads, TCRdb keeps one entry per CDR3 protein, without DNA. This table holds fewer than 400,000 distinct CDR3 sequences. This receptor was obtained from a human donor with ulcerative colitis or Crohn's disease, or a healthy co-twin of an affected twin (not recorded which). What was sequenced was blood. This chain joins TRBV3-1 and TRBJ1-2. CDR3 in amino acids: CASSHYRLLNGYTF.